A single sample gave rise to the 7 T cell receptor beta chains below, sequenced in a study of T cells in Graves' hyperthyroidism and ophthalmopathy. TCR beta CDR3 sequences were amplified from RNA transcripts. HTBI primers were the set used in a first-round RT-PCR of the TCR CDR3. From the multiplex PCR reads, TCRdb called clonotypes with MiXCR, one entry per CDR3 protein. The profile shows about 620,000 distinct CDR3 sequences, around 15% of them singletons. Sequenced sample: blood. These receptors originate from a woman aged 25 to 39 with Graves' hyperthyroidism.

CDR3 protein: CASSPWDSATNEKLFF. The DNA of the CDR3 is TGTGCCAGCTCACCGTGGGACAGTGCAACTAATGAAAAACTGTTTTTT. The chain links TRBV18 to TRBJ1-4; 7 bases match TRBD1. V was clipped by 3 bases and J by 0 bases; unmatched bases: 4. CDR3 length: 16 amino acids. The germline V gene encodes CDR1 KGHSH and CDR2 LQKENI.

This clonotype was picked up a small number of times. This chain uses TRBV20-1 with TRBJ2-2, with 7 bases identical to TRBD2. The CDR3 consists of 15 residues. With 3 bases clipped from V and 3 bases from J, the junction kept 7 bases outside the gene matches. The V gene's germline CDR1 is DFQATT and CDR2 SNEGSKA (reference sequence). CDR3 loop: CSASRGRPYTGELFF. The CDR3 DNA is TGCAGTGCTAGTCGCGGGAGACCCTACACCGGGGAGCTGTTTTTT.

This sequence joins TRBV6-1 and TRBJ2-1; 7 bases map to TRBD2. J lost 7 bases, V lost 7 bases, and 13 bases had no gene match. The CDR3 spans 15 residues. Looked up from germline, CDR1 is MNHNS and CDR2 is SASEGT. DNA for the CDR3: TGTGCCAGCAATTACAAGCGGGATAGCTGGAATGAGCAGTTCTTC. Protein: CASNYKRDSWNEQFF.

This clonotype has just a few counts. J is TRBJ2-1 and V is TRBV20-1; 8 positions agree with TRBD2. J lost 7 bases, V lost 0 bases, and 14 bases had no gene match. Germline lookup yields CDR1 DFQATT and CDR2 SNEGSKA (reference sequence). The CDR3 extends over 17 amino acids. The DNA for the CDR3 is TGCAGTGCTAGAGATTTTATGGGAGCGGGAGTGGCTAATGAGCAGTTCTTC. Translating gives CSARDFMGAGVANEQFF.

J is TRBJ2-1 and V is TRBV9, with D perhaps assigned TRBD1 or TRBD2 (5 bases each). The CDR3 contains 16 residues. V lost 0 bases, J lost 0 bases, and 10 bases lay in between. CDR1 and CDR2 (germline): SGDLS, YYNGEE. CDR3 sequence reads: CASSVGGPSSYNEQFF. CDR3 coding DNA: TGTGCCAGCAGCGTAGGGGGACCGAGCTCCTACAATGAGCAGTTCTTC.

This chain connects TRBV11-2 to TRBJ2-5; D is possibly TRBD2 (5 bases). Deletions cut 6 bases from V and 4 bases from J, with 9 bases between. The germline CDR1 and CDR2 sequences are SGHAT and FQNNGV. The CDR3 totals 12 residues. CDR3 amino acids: CASREAGETQYF. For the CDR3, the DNA is TGTGCCAGCAGGGAGGCCGGAGAGACCCAGTACTTC.

This clonotype was recorded a few times. The rearrangement uses TRBV20-1 and TRBJ2-1; D is ambiguous. CDR1 is DFQATT, CDR2 SNEGSKA, per germline (reference sequence). The CDR3 consists of 12 residues. Trimming removed 3 bases at V and 7 bases at J, with 10 bases between. DNA for the CDR3: TGCAGTGCTAGGGCCGGGCCAAATGAGCAGTTCTTC. It is translated as CSARAGPNEQFF.